The 17 T cell receptor beta chains in this list originate from one sample, sequenced in a study of T cells in Graves' hyperthyroidism and ophthalmopathy. Amplified TCR beta CDR3 regions derived from RNA transcripts. First-round RT-PCR targeting the TCR CDR3 was performed with the HTBI primer set. TCRdb redid the calling of the multiplex PCR reads with MiXCR, one entry per CDR3 protein. The table has some 350,000 distinct CDR3 sequences, 25% seen once. What was sequenced was blood. The receptors were gathered from a man aged 45-60 years with Graves' hyperthyroidism.

This clonotype came up a few times. CDR3 residues: CASSEMVGNYEQYF. CDR3 coding DNA: TGCGCCAGCAGTGAGATGGTCGGGAATTACGAGCAGTACTTC. The V call is TRBV10-2, the J call TRBJ2-7; possible D gene TRBD2, 5 bases. V lost 2 bases to trimming and J lost 4 bases, with 12 bases between them. Germline V gives CDR1 WSHSY, CDR2 SAAADI. This CDR3 has 14 amino acids.

The chain couples TRBV20-1 to TRBJ2-2; D not certain. CDR3 length: 16 amino acids. Germline loops: CDR1 DFQATT, CDR2 SNEGSKA (reference sequence). Trimming took off 0 bases at V and 4 bases at J, with 15 bases between the two ends. Here the CDR3 DNA reads TGCAGTGCTAGAGATGGCGCCAGGCCTTCCACCGGGGAGCTGTTTTTT. Translating gives CSARDGARPSTGELFF.

This clonotype was counted only a few times. J is TRBJ2-7 and V is TRBV6-1; D gene uncertain. CDR1 is MNHNS, CDR2 SASEGT, per germline. This CDR3 comprises 15 residues. V dropped 5 bases and J dropped 0 bases, with 14 bases sitting between them. DNA of the CDR3: TGTGCCAGCAGTCCCACCGGGCCGAGCTCCTACGAGCAGTACTTC. Protein product: CASSPTGPSSYEQYF.

This clonotype appeared once. The V gene is TRBV19, the J gene TRBJ2-1; D unresolved. The CDR3 sequence is 16 residues long. V lost 6 bases to trimming and J lost 0 bases, with 15 bases between them. Germline-derived CDR1 and CDR2 are LNHDA and SQIVND (reference sequence). CDR3 nucleotide sequence: TGTGCCAGTAGCCCCCGGGCTGTGCTCTCCTACAATGAGCAGTTCTTC. This codes for CASSPRAVLSYNEQFF.

The sample holds a few counts of this clonotype. This chain uses TRBV10-3 with TRBJ2-3; TRBD1 matches at 7 bases. The ends lost 4 bases at V and 7 bases at J; junction bases unmatched: 5. Germline V gene sequence: CDR1 ENHRY, CDR2 SYGVKD. The CDR3 consists of 13 residues. This CDR3 reads CAISGETGNTQYF. The CDR3 nucleotides read TGTGCCATCAGTGGGGAGACAGGGAATACGCAGTATTTT.

The CDR3 region has the DNA TGCAGTGCTAGCTGGACAGGCGGAGAGCAGTACTTC. This encodes CSASWTGGEQYF. The genes are TRBV20-1 and TRBJ2-7; 7 positions match TRBD1. CDR1 and CDR2 from the germline V gene are DFQATT and SNEGSKA (reference sequence). V shed 3 bases and J 7 bases; nucleotides not matched to a gene: 6. There are 12 residues in the CDR3.

This clonotype has a handful of counts. The chain joins TRBV7-9 to TRBJ1-1, with D unresolved. This CDR3 region has 14 residues. Trimming cost V 5 bases and J 1 base, with 11 bases left between them. Looked up from germline, CDR1 is SEHNR and CDR2 is FQNEAQ (reference sequence). The CDR3 loop reads CASSSSKANTEAFF. The CDR3 coding sequence is TGTGCCAGCAGCAGCTCCAAGGCGAACACTGAAGCTTTCTTT. The variable domain in full, with the rest retrieved from reference TRBV7-9 and TRBJ1-1, is DTGVSQNPRHKITKRGQNVTFRCDPISEHNRLYWYRQTLGQGPEFLTYFQNEAQLEKSRLLSDRFSAERPKGSFSTLEIQRTEQGDSAMYLCASSSSKANTEAFFGQGTRLTVV.

About this clonotype itself: One end of the junction is discordant with germline, which a read error may explain. The genes are TRBV12-3 or TRBV12-4 and TRBJ1-2; D perhaps matches TRBD1 (6 bases). There are 15 residues in the CDR3. CDR3 nucleotides: TGTGCCAGCACCCGACTTCAGGGGATTAACTATTGCTACACCTTC. The encoded protein is CASTRLQGINYCYTF.

This clonotype was picked up a small number of times. The rearrangement joins TRBV12-5 to TRBJ1-5; D is undetermined. This CDR3 has 13 amino acids. Germline loops: CDR1 LGHNT, CDR2 FRNRAP. V lost 2 bases and J 5 bases, leaving 7 bases between the germline ends. CDR3 DNA: TGTGCTAGTGGTTTGTTGGAAGATCAGCCCCAGCATTTT. It encodes CASGLLEDQPQHF.

This clonotype appeared once. A junction end diverges from the germline sequence, so it may reflect a read error. This rearrangement joins TRBV7-3 to TRBJ2-2; 10 bases line up with TRBD2. Germline CDR1 and CDR2: SGHTA and FQGTGA. The CDR3 runs 20 residues. CDR3 in amino acids: CASSQDALAGVGFGTGELFF. The CDR3 coding sequence is TGCGCCAGCAGCCAAGATGCGCTAGCGGGAGTAGGTTTTGGCACCGGGGAGCTGTTTTTT.

In its sample, this clonotype was seen a few times. The chain recombines TRBV7-9 with TRBJ1-1, with TRBD1 matching over 7 bases. The J segment lost 0 bases and the V segment lost 3 bases, leaving 7 bases of the junction unmatched. The germline V gene encodes CDR1 SEHNR and CDR2 FQNEAQ (reference sequence). The CDR3 contains 16 residues. CDR3 sequence: CASSLGQGVLNTEAFF. For the CDR3, the DNA is TGTGCCAGCAGCTTGGGGCAGGGGGTGCTGAACACTGAAGCTTTCTTT.

This clonotype appeared a few times. This chain connects TRBV6-1 to TRBJ2-7, with TRBD1 identical over 8 bases. The germline CDR1 and CDR2 sequences are MNHNS and SASEGT. Trimming at V came to 8 bases and at J to 2 bases, leaving 2 bases not matched to a gene. The CDR3 has 12 residues. The CDR3 protein is CASPGQAYEQYF. In nucleotides, the CDR3 is TGTGCCAGCCCGGGACAGGCCTACGAGCAGTACTTC.

The V call is TRBV10-2, the J call TRBJ2-7; TRBD2 agrees at 10 bases. The ends lost 7 bases at V and 6 bases at J; junction bases unmatched: 9. This CDR3 is built from 14 residues. Germline CDR1 WSHSY, CDR2 SAAADI. DNA for the CDR3: TGCGCCAGCACCGCTAGCGGGAGATCGGTCGAGCAGTACTTC. Its translation is CASTASGRSVEQYF.

The V call is TRBV28, the J call TRBJ2-7; TRBD2 agrees at 10 bases. This CDR3 has 18 residues. The J segment lost 5 bases and the V segment lost 3 bases, leaving 16 bases of the junction unmatched. The germline CDR1 and CDR2 sequences are MDHEN and SYDVKM. The CDR3: CASSFFPGLAGDNHEQYF. The CDR3 coding sequence is TGTGCCAGCAGTTTTTTTCCTGGGCTAGCGGGAGATAACCACGAGCAGTACTTC.

The CDR3 is CASSFGDRNEKLFF. The CDR3 DNA is TGTGCCAGCAGTTTTGGGGACAGAAATGAAAAACTGTTTTTT. The V gene is TRBV27, the J gene TRBJ1-4, with 7 bases fitting TRBD1. Germline trimming cut 3 bases from V and 5 bases from J; bases unmatched to any gene: 3. This CDR3 contains 14 residues. Germline V gene data show CDR1 as MNHEY and CDR2 as SMNVEV (reference sequence). Variable domain in full (rest from reference TRBV27 and TRBJ1-4): EAQVTQNPRYLITVTGKKLTVTCSQNMNHEYMSWYRQDPGLGLRQIYYSMNVEVTDKGDVPEGYKVSRKEKRNFPLILESPSPNQTSLYFCASSFGDRNEKLFFGSGTQLSVL.

V gene TRBV10-1 combines with J gene TRBJ2-3; D ambiguous. Per germline, CDR1 WNHNN and CDR2 SYGVQD (reference sequence). The V end lost 4 bases, the J end lost 5 bases, and 13 bases lay between the germline ends. There are 14 residues in the CDR3. The CDR3 DNA follows: TGCGCCAGCAGTGGGCTCAACTCCCAAGATACGCAGTATTTT. Translation gives CASSGLNSQDTQYF.

The chain is built from TRBV11-2 and TRBJ2-5, with D maybe TRBD1 (5 bases). The V end lost 1 base, the J end lost 3 bases, and 18 bases lay between the germline ends. The CDR3 has 17 residues. The germline CDR1 and CDR2 sequences are SGHAT and FQNNGV. The CDR3 region is CASSLGPVLDSKETQYF. The CDR3 nucleotides are TGTGCCAGCAGCTTAGGACCGGTGTTAGACAGCAAAGAGACCCAGTACTTC. Together with reference TRBV11-2 and TRBJ2-5, the CDR3 gives the full variable domain: EAGVAQSPRYKIIEKRQSVAFWCNPISGHATLYWYQQILGQGPKLLIQFQNNGVVDDSQLPKDRFSAERLKGVDSTLKIQPAKLEDSAVYLCASSLGPVLDSKETQYFGPGTRLLVL.